This T cell receptor beta chain was observed in a study of shared clonotypes between healthy human individuals. CD45RO-negative, CCR7-positively selected cells formed the naive CD8 fraction, excluding terminally differentiated effector memory CD45RA+ cells. Germline V gene sequence: CDR1 SGHTA, CDR2 FQGNSA. The CDR3 contains 18 residues. V lost 7 bases and J 0 bases, leaving 19 bases between the germline ends. Assay used: immunoSEQ multiplex PCR; TCRdb lists only in-frame clones, some missing. The top ten hold 0.3% of the sample, which has 550,000 to 600,000 clones, roughly 98% seen once. J is TRBJ2-6 and V is TRBV7-2; D might be TRBD2 (6 bases). Material for sequencing was naive CD8+ T cells sorted from blood. The TCR was taken from a man younger than 40 in good health. CDR3 sequence reads: CASILTGTPPSGANVLTF. CDR3 nucleotides: TGTGCCAGCATCCTTACTGGGACTCCTCCCTCTGGGGCCAACGTCCTGACTTTC. The full variable domain, with the rest looked up from reference TRBV7-2 and TRBJ2-6, is GAGVSQSPSNKVTEKGKDVELRCDPISGHTALYWYRQSLGQGLEFLIYFQGNSAPDKSGLPSDRFSAERTGGSVSTLTIQRTQQEDSAVYLCASILTGTPPSGANVLTFGAGSRLTVL.